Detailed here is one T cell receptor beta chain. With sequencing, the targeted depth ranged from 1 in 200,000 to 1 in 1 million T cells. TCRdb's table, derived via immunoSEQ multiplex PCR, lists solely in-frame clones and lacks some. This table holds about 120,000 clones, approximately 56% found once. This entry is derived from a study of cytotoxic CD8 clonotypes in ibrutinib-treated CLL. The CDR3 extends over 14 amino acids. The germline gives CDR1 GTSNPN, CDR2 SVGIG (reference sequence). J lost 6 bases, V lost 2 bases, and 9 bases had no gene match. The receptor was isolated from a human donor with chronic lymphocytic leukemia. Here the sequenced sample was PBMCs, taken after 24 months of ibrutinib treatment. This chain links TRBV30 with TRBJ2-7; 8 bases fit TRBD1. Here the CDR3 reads CAWSRQGARSEQYF. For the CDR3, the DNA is TGTGCCTGGAGTCGTCAGGGGGCGCGAAGCGAGCAGTACTTC.